The next 27 T cell receptor beta chains were all read from a single sample in a study of blood T cell repertoires in COVID-19. Generated by immunoSEQ multiplex PCR, the TCRdb table keeps only in-frame clones and is missing some. Among about 140,000 clones listed, 88% were seen once. Sequenced sample: peripheral blood. The receptor set was obtained from a man between 65 and 85 years old with acute or convalescent COVID-19.

This chain links TRBV5-1 with TRBJ1-3; no clear D. Germline-derived CDR1 and CDR2 are SGHRS and YFSETQ. The ends were cut back, 2 bases at V and 1 base at J, with 16 bases in the middle. The CDR3 spans 17 residues. The CDR3 region has the DNA TGCGCCAGCAGCTTAATAGCCGGTGGAGTATCTGGAAACACCATATATTTT. This sequence encodes CASSLIAGGVSGNTIYF.

The chain employs TRBV7-2 and TRBJ2-1; the match to TRBD1 covers 9 bases. Germline loops: CDR1 SGHTA, CDR2 FQGNSA. The CDR3 runs 15 residues. The V gene end was trimmed by 5 bases and the J gene end by 2 bases; junction bases not matched to a gene: 4. The DNA of the CDR3 is TGTGCCAGCAGCCAGGACAGGGGAGCCTACAATGAGCAGTTCTTC. This codes for CASSQDRGAYNEQFF.

V is TRBV7-2 and J is TRBJ2-7, with 11 bases fitting TRBD1. The V segment lost 4 bases and the J segment 5 bases; nucleotides outside the gene matches: 7. Germline lookup yields CDR1 SGHTA and CDR2 FQGNSA. CDR3 length: 15 residues. The CDR3 sequence: CASSSGWDRGNEQYF. CDR3 sequence (DNA): TGTGCCAGCAGCTCTGGGTGGGACAGGGGGAACGAGCAGTACTTC.

The V gene is TRBV6-5, the J gene TRBJ2-3, with D uncertain. Trimming shortened V by 7 bases and J by 6 bases, and 17 bases separated the two germline ends. Germline assignment: CDR1 MNHEY and CDR2 SVGAGI. The CDR3 is made up of 14 amino acids. CDR3 residues: CASTLKWLSDTQYF. DNA of the CDR3: TGTGCCAGCACCTTAAAATGGCTGTCCGATACGCAGTATTTT.

This chain joins TRBV28 and TRBJ1-2, with 9 positions matching TRBD1. This CDR3 has 14 amino acids. Germline CDR1 is MDHEN and CDR2 is SYDVKM. The V segment lost 5 bases and the J segment 8 bases; nucleotides outside the gene matches: 9. This chain's CDR3 is CASSPPPGQGGYTF. The CDR3 nucleotides read TGTGCCAGCAGTCCCCCGCCGGGACAGGGAGGCTACACCTTC.

The gene calls are TRBV3-1 (or the pseudogene TRBV3-2) and TRBJ1-1, with 7 bases matching TRBD1. V lost 4 bases and J lost 3; bases outside the gene matches: 2. Germline values: CDR1 LGHDT, CDR2 YNNKEL (reference sequence). The CDR3 length is 13 residues. The CDR3 is CASSRTGDTEAFF. The CDR3 nucleotides read TGTGCCAGCAGCCGGACAGGAGACACTGAAGCTTTCTTT.

V gene TRBV27 combines with J gene TRBJ2-2; 12 bases match TRBD1. Germline CDR1 reads MNHEY; CDR2 reads SMNVEV (reference sequence). The CDR3 has 16 residues. V shed 7 bases, J shed 7 bases, and the junction held 10 bases outside the gene matches. The CDR3: CASTQRRDRGHGELFF. The CDR3 nucleotides read TGTGCCAGCACCCAACGCCGGGACAGGGGGCACGGGGAGCTGTTTTTT.

This sequence joins TRBV7-7 and TRBJ2-1; the match to TRBD2 covers 9 bases. J gave up 5 bases and V 5 bases, and 7 bases lay outside the gene matches. The CDR3 is 15 amino acids. Per germline, CDR1 SSHAT and CDR2 FNYEAQ (reference sequence). The CDR3 region has the DNA TGTGCCAGCAGCCGTAGCGGGAGTGGAAACAATGAGCAGTTCTTC. Protein sequence: CASSRSGSGNNEQFF.

The rearrangement links TRBV2 to TRBJ1-5; D remains unclear. This CDR3 is 15 amino acids long. Trimming took off 2 bases at V and 0 bases at J, with 8 bases between the two ends. Germline V lookup: CDR1 SNHLY, CDR2 FYNNEI. CDR3 coding DNA: TGTGCCAGCAGTGAATCCCCAGATAGCAATCAGCCCCAGCATTTT. It is translated as CASSESPDSNQPQHF.

This clone was seen a handful of times. The chain joins TRBV5-1 to TRBJ1-5; 10 bases match TRBD1. The CDR3 has 15 amino acids. V trimming: 5 bases; J trimming: 6 bases; junction bases outside the gene matches: 8. The germline V gene encodes CDR1 SGHRS and CDR2 YFSETQ. In DNA form, the CDR3 reads TGCGCCAGCAGGCCGGGACAGGGGAGAGGTCAGCCCCAGCATTTT. This encodes CASRPGQGRGQPQHF.

The genes are TRBV27 and TRBJ2-7; TRBD1 aligns across 7 bases. From germline, CDR1 is MNHEY and CDR2 SMNVEV (reference sequence). The CDR3 spans 16 residues. V lost 0 bases and J lost 0; bases outside the gene matches: 5. For the CDR3, the DNA is TGTGCCAGCAGTTTATCGAACAGGGGAAGCTCCTACGAGCAGTACTTC. Its translation: CASSLSNRGSSYEQYF.

This clone was detected a few times. V usage is TRBV19 and J usage is TRBJ1-5; 11 bases agree with TRBD1. This CDR3 is built from 14 residues. Germline V gene sequence: CDR1 LNHDA, CDR2 SQIVND (reference sequence). The V gene end was trimmed by 10 bases and the J gene end by 7 bases; junction bases not matched to a gene: 9. CDR3 nucleotides: TGTGCCACTACTCAGGGACAGGGGGTCCAGCCCCAGCATTTT. Protein product: CATTQGQGVQPQHF.

The CDR3 DNA sequence: TGTGCCAGCACCCGGGCGGGCTCTGGAAACACCATATATTTT. This translates into CASTRAGSGNTIYF. The chain employs TRBV6-5 and TRBJ1-3; D remains ambiguous. Germline values: CDR1 MNHEY, CDR2 SVGAGI. The V and J ends lost 7 bases and 0 bases respectively, with 10 bases between them. This CDR3 region has 14 residues.

The rearrangement uses TRBV12-3 or TRBV12-4 and TRBJ2-7; 8 nucleotides match TRBD2. Losses at the gene ends were 8 bases for V and 6 bases for J; bases not matched to a gene: 9. This CDR3 contains 13 residues. The CDR3 protein is CASGGGAGAEQYF. CDR3 in DNA: TGTGCCAGCGGGGGAGGAGCGGGGGCCGAGCAGTACTTC.

The rearrangement joins TRBV28 to TRBJ2-7, with a weak D call TRBD2 (5 bases). With 3 bases removed from V and 6 bases from J, the gap between germline ends came to 12 bases. CDR1 is MDHEN, CDR2 SYDVKM, per germline. This CDR3 contains 13 residues. The CDR3 protein is CASSLVRAGEQYF. CDR3 bases: TGTGCCAGCAGTTTGGTCCGGGCGGGCGAGCAGTACTTC.

CDR3 region: CASSLRGQTSGANVLTF. In DNA, the CDR3 is TGTGCCAGCAGTTTAAGGGGACAGACCTCTGGGGCCAACGTCCTGACTTTC. The chain is built from TRBV27 and TRBJ2-6; TRBD1 matches at 7 bases. This CDR3 comprises 17 residues. CDR1 is MNHEY, CDR2 SMNVEV, per germline (reference sequence). J lost 0 bases, V lost 2 bases, and 4 bases had no gene match.

The genes are TRBV5-4 and TRBJ1-1, with D possibly being TRBD1 (6 bases). The V and J ends lost 5 bases and 1 base respectively, with 21 bases between them. The germline CDR1 and CDR2 sequences are SGHNT and YYREEE (reference sequence). The length of the CDR3 is 17 residues. The chain's CDR3 is CASRVIPTGTQNTEAFF. In DNA form, the CDR3 reads TGTGCCAGCAGGGTAATACCCACCGGGACACAGAACACTGAAGCTTTCTTT.

The rearrangement uses TRBV5-8 and TRBJ1-2, with D unclear. V shed 0 bases and J shed 4 bases, with 4 bases lying between them. This CDR3 region has 12 residues. CDR1 SGHTS and CDR2 YDEGEE come from the germline V gene. CDR3 nucleotide sequence: TGTGCCAGCAGCTTGGCAGGCTATGGCTACACCTTC. It codes for CASSLAGYGYTF.

V usage is TRBV2 and J usage is TRBJ1-6; tentatively, D is TRBD1 (6 bases). The CDR3 totals 15 residues. V dropped 7 bases and J dropped 10 bases, with 20 bases sitting between them. Germline CDR1 and CDR2: SNHLY and FYNNEI. This chain's CDR3 is CASTGRNRVKSPLHF. CDR3 nucleotide sequence: TGTGCCAGCACGGGACGGAACAGGGTCAAGTCACCCCTCCACTTT.

This clone came up once. The genes are TRBV19 and TRBJ2-3; D call uncertain. This CDR3 is 13 amino acids long. V lost 4 bases, J lost 6 bases, and 11 bases lay in between. Germline V gene data show CDR1 as LNHDA and CDR2 as SQIVND (reference sequence). The DNA for the CDR3 is TGTGCCAGTAGTACCCTAAGTAGTGATACGCAGTATTTT. It encodes CASSTLSSDTQYF.

CDR3 loop: CASSERITAGSEQYF. CDR3 DNA: TGTGCCAGCAGCGAACGGATCACGGCGGGATCCGAGCAGTACTTC. V usage is TRBV11-2 and J usage is TRBJ2-7; tentative D call: TRBD2 (6 bases). Germline V gene data show CDR1 as SGHAT and CDR2 as FQNNGV. CDR3 size: 15 residues. V dropped 5 bases and J dropped 6 bases, with 20 bases sitting between them.

V gene TRBV3-1 (or the pseudogene TRBV3-2) combines with J gene TRBJ1-3; D gene unclear. Germline V gene data show CDR1 as LGHDT and CDR2 as YNNKEL (reference sequence). This CDR3 is 13 amino acids long. The germline V and J ends were trimmed by 2 bases and 2 bases, with 4 bases remaining between them. As DNA, the CDR3 is TGTGCCAGCAGCCAAAGCACTGGAAACACCATATATTTT. As protein: CASSQSTGNTIYF.

In nucleotides, the CDR3 is TGTGCCAGCAGCTTCTATACTAGCGGGGGGGCGGATACGCAGTATTTT. The encoded protein is CASSFYTSGGADTQYF. The V and J genes are TRBV7-2 and TRBJ2-3; 13 bases are shared with TRBD2. The V gene end was trimmed by 3 bases and the J gene end by 6 bases; junction bases not matched to a gene: 6. The CDR3 has 16 amino acids. The germline V gene encodes CDR1 SGHTA and CDR2 FQGNSA.

The gene calls are TRBV7-2 and TRBJ1-2, with 9 positions matching TRBD1. Germline V gene sequence: CDR1 SGHTA, CDR2 FQGNSA. This CDR3 has 14 residues. Trimming cost V 0 bases and J 7 bases; bases outside gene matches: 3. CDR3 nucleotides: TGTGCCAGCAGCTTAGCCACAGGGGGCCTTGGCTACACCTTC. It is translated as CASSLATGGLGYTF.

Only one count was recorded for this clone. CDR3 sequence reads: CASRLQGLNTEAFF. The DNA of the CDR3 is TGTGCCAGCAGACTGCAGGGCTTGAACACTGAAGCTTTCTTT. The gene calls are TRBV27 and TRBJ1-1; tentative D call: TRBD1 (5 bases). CDR3 size: 14 residues. The germline V gene has CDR1 MNHEY and CDR2 SMNVEV (reference sequence). Trimming cost V 6 bases and J 0 bases, with 11 bases left between them.

V is TRBV6-5 and J is TRBJ1-2, with 10 bases lining up with TRBD1. The CDR3 covers 15 residues. V lost 7 bases, J lost 8 bases, and 13 bases stayed unmatched. From germline, CDR1 is MNHEY and CDR2 SVGAGI. The CDR3 protein is CASTSRDRGVRGYTF. As DNA, the CDR3 is TGTGCCAGCACCTCACGGGACAGGGGTGTGAGGGGCTACACCTTC.

This sequence joins TRBV28 and TRBJ2-1; the match to TRBD2 covers 10 bases. With 4 bases clipped from V and 7 bases from J, the junction kept 10 bases outside the gene matches. The CDR3 has 16 amino acids. Germline CDR1 is MDHEN and CDR2 is SYDVKM. This CDR3 is CASSSPSAGGKNEQFF. CDR3 nucleotides: TGTGCCAGCAGTTCCCCCTCAGCGGGAGGGAAGAATGAGCAGTTCTTC.